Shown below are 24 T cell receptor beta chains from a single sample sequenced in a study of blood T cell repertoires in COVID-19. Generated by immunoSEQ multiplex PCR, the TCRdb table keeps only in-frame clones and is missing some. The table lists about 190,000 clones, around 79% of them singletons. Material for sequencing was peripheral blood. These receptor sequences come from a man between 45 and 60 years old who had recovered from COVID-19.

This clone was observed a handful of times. The CDR3 DNA follows: TGTGCCAGCAGCTCATACGAGAGAGCCAAAAACATTCAGTACTTC. It encodes CASSSYERAKNIQYF. The J gene is TRBJ2-4, the V gene TRBV7-9; D not resolved. The length of the CDR3 is 15 residues. Trimming took off 4 bases at V and 0 bases at J, with 10 bases between the two ends. Germline CDR1 reads SEHNR; CDR2 reads FQNEAQ (reference sequence).

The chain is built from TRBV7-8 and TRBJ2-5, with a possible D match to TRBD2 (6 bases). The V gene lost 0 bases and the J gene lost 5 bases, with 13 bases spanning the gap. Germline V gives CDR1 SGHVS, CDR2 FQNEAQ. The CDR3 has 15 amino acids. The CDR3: CASSLALASVETQYF. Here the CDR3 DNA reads TGTGCCAGCAGCTTAGCGTTGGCTAGCGTGGAGACCCAGTACTTC.

CDR3 nucleotides: TGTGCCAGCAGCGTAACGACAGGGCTGCGCGCCGAAGCTTTCTTT. This sequence encodes CASSVTTGLRAEAFF. The V and J genes are TRBV2 and TRBJ1-1, with TRBD1 matching over 7 bases. V dropped 6 bases and J dropped 8; count of bases not matched to a gene: 15. The CDR3 totals 15 residues. Germline-derived CDR1 and CDR2 are SNHLY and FYNNEI.

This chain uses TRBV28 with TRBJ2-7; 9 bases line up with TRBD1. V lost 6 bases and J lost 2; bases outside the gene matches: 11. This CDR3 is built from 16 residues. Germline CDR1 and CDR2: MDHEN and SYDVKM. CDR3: CASSEGTGQGTYEQYF. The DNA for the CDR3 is TGTGCCAGCAGCGAAGGAACGGGACAGGGAACCTACGAGCAGTACTTC.

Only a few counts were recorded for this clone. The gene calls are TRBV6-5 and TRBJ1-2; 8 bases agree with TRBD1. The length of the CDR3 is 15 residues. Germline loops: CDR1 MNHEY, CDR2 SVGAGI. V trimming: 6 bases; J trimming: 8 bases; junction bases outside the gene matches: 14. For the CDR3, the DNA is TGTGCCAGCAGCAGGGGGCGAGTTTTGGAACGAGGCTACACCTTC. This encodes CASSRGRVLERGYTF.

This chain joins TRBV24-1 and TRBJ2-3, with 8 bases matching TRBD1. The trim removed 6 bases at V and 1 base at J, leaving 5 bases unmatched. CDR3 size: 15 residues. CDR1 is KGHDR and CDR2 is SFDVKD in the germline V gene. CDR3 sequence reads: CATSRWGQGTDTQYF. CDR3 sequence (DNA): TGTGCCACCAGTCGATGGGGACAGGGCACAGATACGCAGTATTTT.

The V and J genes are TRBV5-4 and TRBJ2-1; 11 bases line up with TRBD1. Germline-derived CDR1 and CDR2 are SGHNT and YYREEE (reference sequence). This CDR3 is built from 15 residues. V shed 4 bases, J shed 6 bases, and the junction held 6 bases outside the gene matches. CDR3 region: CASSGGQGASNEQFF. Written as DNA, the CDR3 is TGTGCCAGCAGCGGTGGACAGGGGGCGAGCAATGAGCAGTTCTTC.

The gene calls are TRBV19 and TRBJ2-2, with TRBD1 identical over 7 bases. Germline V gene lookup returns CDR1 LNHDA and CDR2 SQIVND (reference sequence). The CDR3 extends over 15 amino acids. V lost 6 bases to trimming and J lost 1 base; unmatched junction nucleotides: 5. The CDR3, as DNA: TGTGCCAGTAGACGGGACAGTCAGAACACCGGGGAGCTGTTTTTT. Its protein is CASRRDSQNTGELFF.

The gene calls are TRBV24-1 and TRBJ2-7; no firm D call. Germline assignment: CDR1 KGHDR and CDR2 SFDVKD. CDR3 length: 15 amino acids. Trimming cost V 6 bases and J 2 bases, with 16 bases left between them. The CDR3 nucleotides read TGTGCCACCAGTTCCGAGCGACCGTTCCCCTACGAGCAGTACTTC. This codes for CATSSERPFPYEQYF.

The CDR3 loop is CASSQAPGQGGSSYEQYF. CDR3 sequence (DNA): TGTGCCAGCAGCCAGGCACCGGGACAGGGTGGGTCCTCCTACGAGCAGTACTTC. The J gene is TRBJ2-7, the V gene TRBV4-2; 9 nucleotides align to TRBD1. Trimming cost V 3 bases and J 0 bases; bases outside gene matches: 12. Germline V gene sequence: CDR1 LGHNA, CDR2 YNFKEQ. This CDR3 has 18 residues.

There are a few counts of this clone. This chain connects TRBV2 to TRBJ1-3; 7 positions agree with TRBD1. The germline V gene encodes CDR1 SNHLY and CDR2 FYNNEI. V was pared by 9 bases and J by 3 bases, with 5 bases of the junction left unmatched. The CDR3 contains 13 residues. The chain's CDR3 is CARRQGLGNTIYF. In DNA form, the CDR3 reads TGTGCCAGGAGACAGGGTCTTGGAAACACCATATATTTT.

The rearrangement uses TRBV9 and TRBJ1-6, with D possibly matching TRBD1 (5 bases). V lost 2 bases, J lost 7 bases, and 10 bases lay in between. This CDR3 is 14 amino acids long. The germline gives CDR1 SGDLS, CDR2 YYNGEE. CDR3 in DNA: TGTGCCAGCAGCGTCAGGGCAACCAATTCACCCCTCCACTTT. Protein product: CASSVRATNSPLHF.

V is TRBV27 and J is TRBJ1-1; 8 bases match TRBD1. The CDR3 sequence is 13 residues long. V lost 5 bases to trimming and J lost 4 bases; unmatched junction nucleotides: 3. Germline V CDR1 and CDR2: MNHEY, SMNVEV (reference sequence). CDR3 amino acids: CASSPTGATEAFF. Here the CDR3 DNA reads TGTGCCAGCAGTCCGACAGGGGCCACTGAAGCTTTCTTT.

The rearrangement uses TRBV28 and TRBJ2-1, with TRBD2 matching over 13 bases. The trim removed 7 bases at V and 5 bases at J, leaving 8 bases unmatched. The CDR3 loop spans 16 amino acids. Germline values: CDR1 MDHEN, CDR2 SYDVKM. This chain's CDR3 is CASIAGGTSGNNEQFF. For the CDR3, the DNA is TGTGCCAGCATCGCTGGAGGGACTAGCGGGAACAATGAGCAGTTCTTC. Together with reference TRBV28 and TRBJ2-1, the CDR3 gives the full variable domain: DVKVTQSSRYLVKRTGEKVFLECVQDMDHENMFWYRQDPGLGLRLIYFSYDVKMKEKGDIPEGYSVSREKKERFSLILESASTNQTSMYLCASIAGGTSGNNEQFFGPGTRLTVL.

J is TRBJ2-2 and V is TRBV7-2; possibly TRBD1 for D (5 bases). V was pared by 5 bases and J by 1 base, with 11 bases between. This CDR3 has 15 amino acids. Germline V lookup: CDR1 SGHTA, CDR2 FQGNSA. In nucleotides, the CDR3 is TGTGCCAGCAGCGAACAGGACGTGAACACCGGGGAGCTGTTTTTT. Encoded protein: CASSEQDVNTGELFF.

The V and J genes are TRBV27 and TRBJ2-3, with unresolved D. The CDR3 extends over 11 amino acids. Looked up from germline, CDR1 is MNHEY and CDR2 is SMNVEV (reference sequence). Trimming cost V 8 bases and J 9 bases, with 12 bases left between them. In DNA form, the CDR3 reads TGTGCCAGCGCTAGGTTCACGACGCAGTATTTT. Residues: CASARFTTQYF.

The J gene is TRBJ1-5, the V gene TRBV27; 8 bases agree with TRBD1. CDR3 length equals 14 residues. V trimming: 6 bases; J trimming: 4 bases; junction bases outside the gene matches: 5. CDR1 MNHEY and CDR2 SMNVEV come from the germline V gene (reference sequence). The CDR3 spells CASRTTGGNQPQHF. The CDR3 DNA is TGTGCCAGCAGGACTACAGGGGGTAATCAGCCCCAGCATTTT.

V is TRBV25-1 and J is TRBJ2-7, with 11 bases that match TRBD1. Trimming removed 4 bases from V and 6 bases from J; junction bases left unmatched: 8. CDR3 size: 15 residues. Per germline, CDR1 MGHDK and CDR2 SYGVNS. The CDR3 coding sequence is TGTGCCAGCAGTGGAATGGACAGGGGGCAGGTCGAGCAGTACTTC. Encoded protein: CASSGMDRGQVEQYF.

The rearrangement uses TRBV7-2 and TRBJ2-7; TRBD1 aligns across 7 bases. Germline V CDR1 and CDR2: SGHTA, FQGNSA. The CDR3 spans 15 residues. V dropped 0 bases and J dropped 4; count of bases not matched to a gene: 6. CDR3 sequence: CASSLARGQLYEQYF. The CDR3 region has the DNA TGTGCCAGCAGCTTAGCGAGGGGACAGTTATACGAGCAGTACTTC.

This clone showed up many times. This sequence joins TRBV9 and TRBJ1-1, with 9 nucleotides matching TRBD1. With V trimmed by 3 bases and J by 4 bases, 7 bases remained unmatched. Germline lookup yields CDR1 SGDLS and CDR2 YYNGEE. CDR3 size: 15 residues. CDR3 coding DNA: TGTGCCAGCAGCGCCACAGGGGGCGCGGGCACTGAAGCTTTCTTT. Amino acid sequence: CASSATGGAGTEAFF.

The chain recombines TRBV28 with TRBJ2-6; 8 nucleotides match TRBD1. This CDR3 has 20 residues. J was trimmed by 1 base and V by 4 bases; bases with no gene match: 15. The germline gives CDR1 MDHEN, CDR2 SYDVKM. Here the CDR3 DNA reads TGTGCCAGCAGTTCCCTGGACAGGGTGAATGCGGGTTCTGGGGCCAACGTCCTGACTTTC. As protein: CASSSLDRVNAGSGANVLTF.

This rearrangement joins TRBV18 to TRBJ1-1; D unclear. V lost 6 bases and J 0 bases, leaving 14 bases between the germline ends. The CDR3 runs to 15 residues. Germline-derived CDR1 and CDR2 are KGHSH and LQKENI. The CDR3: CASSLRTQLNTEAFF. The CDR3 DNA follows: TGTGCCAGCTCCCTTAGAACACAGTTGAACACTGAAGCTTTCTTT.

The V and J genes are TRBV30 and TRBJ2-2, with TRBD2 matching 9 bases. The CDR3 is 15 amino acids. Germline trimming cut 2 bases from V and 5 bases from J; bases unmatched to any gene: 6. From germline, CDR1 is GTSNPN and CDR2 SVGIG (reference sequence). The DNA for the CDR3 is TGTGCCTGGAGTAAAGGACTAGCGCGAACCGGGGAGCTGTTTTTT. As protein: CAWSKGLARTGELFF.

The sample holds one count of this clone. CDR3 protein: CASSGGQAGNTIYF. CDR3 bases: TGTGCCAGCAGCGGGGGACAGGCGGGAAACACCATATATTTT. This rearrangement joins TRBV11-2 to TRBJ1-3; TRBD1 agrees at 8 bases. V was pared by 5 bases and J by 4 bases, with 4 bases of the junction left unmatched. The CDR3 extends over 14 amino acids. Germline V gives CDR1 SGHAT, CDR2 FQNNGV.